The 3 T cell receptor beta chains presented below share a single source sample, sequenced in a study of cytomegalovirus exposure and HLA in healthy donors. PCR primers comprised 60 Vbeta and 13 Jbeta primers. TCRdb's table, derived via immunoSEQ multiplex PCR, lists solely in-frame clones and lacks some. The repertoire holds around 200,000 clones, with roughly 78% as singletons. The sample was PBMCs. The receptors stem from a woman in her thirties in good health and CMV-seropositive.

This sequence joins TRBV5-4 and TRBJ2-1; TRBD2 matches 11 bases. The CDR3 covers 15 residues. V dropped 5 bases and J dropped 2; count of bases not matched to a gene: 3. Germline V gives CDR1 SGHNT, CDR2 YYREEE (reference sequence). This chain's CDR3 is CASRVAGGAYNEQFF. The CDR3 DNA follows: TGTGCCAGCAGAGTAGCGGGAGGGGCCTACAATGAGCAGTTCTTC.

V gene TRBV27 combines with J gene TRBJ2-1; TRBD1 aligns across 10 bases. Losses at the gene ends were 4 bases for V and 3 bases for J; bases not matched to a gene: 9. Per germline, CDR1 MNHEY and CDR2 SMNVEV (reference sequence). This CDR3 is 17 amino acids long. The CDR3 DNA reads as TGTGCCAGCAGTTCCAACTTGGGACAGGGGTTCTACAATGAGCAGTTCTTC. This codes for CASSSNLGQGFYNEQFF.

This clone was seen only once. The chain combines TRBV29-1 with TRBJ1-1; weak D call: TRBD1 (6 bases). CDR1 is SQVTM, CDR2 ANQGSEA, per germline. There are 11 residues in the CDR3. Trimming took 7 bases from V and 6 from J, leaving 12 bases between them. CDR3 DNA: TGCAGCGCTAGGACAGAGTCTGAAGCTTTCTTT. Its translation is CSARTESEAFF.